Following are 22 T cell receptor beta chains from one sample sequenced in a study of blood T cells in healthy people across ages. The authors ran a second PCR of roughly 6 to 12 cycles using a sample-barcoded 5' primer and a J-beta primer mix. Each CDR3 protein gets one entry after TCRdb re-called the 5' RACE reads with MiXCR. The sample has over 1,200,000 distinct CDR3 sequences, roughly 60% seen once. Sequencing was performed on blood. These receptors were obtained from a man between 18 and 35 years old in good health.

This clonotype appeared once. V usage is TRBV10-3 and J usage is TRBJ2-5; D not resolved. The J call is in doubt because the DNA end fits TRBJ2-7 better. CDR3 length equals 12 residues. Germline V CDR1 and CDR2: ENHRY, SYGVKD. The CDR3 DNA follows: TGTGCCATCAGTGAGGGGAATAGCGAGCAGTACTTC. Its translation: CAISEGNSEQYF.

J is TRBJ2-5 and V is TRBV29-1, with 9 positions matching TRBD1. The V gene end was trimmed by 7 bases and the J gene end by 4 bases; junction bases not matched to a gene: 4. CDR3 length equals 12 residues. Germline-derived CDR1 and CDR2 are SQVTM and ANQGSEA. CDR3 loop: CSAGTGRETQYF. The CDR3 nucleotides read TGCAGCGCCGGGACAGGGAGAGAGACCCAGTACTTC.

This clonotype turned up a few times. The rearrangement links TRBV12-3 or TRBV12-4 to TRBJ1-2; no reliable D call. This CDR3 comprises 12 residues. The ends were cut back, 5 bases at V and 5 bases at J, with 9 bases in the middle. CDR3 amino acids: CASSGLRYGYTF. The CDR3 DNA is TGTGCCAGCAGTGGCCTACGTTATGGCTACACCTTC.

The rearrangement uses TRBV6-1 and TRBJ2-1, with TRBD1 matching over 8 bases. Germline assignment: CDR1 MNHNS and CDR2 SASEGT. CDR3 length: 13 amino acids. With V trimmed by 5 bases and J by 9 bases, 6 bases remained unmatched. The CDR3 sequence: CASSPDRAGEQFF. The CDR3 nucleotides are TGTGCCAGCAGTCCGGACAGGGCGGGTGAGCAGTTCTTC.

On this clonotype: A much more abundant neighbour one base away suggests this may be a read error. The chain is built from TRBV7-2 and TRBJ2-3, with D perhaps TRBD2 (6 bases). Germline V gene data show CDR1 as SGHTA and CDR2 as FQGNSA. This CDR3 spans 13 amino acids. The CDR3 loop reads CASSVAVTDTQYF. The DNA for the CDR3 is TGTGCCAGCAGCGTAGCGGTCACAGATACGCAGTATTTT.

The CDR3 DNA reads as TGCAGTGCTACCGGGACTAGCGGGGGGGCAAGAGAGACCCAGTACTTC. This codes for CSATGTSGGARETQYF. V is TRBV20-1 and J is TRBJ2-5; 16 positions agree with TRBD2. Germline trimming cut 4 bases from V and 4 bases from J; bases unmatched to any gene: 6. The CDR3 contains 16 residues. CDR1 is DFQATT, CDR2 SNEGSKA, per germline (reference sequence).

The V and J genes are TRBV7-9 and TRBJ1-2; TRBD1 might be the D (6 bases). V was trimmed by 6 bases and J by 0 bases, leaving 17 bases between them. The CDR3 spans 16 residues. Germline CDR1 and CDR2: SEHNR and FQNEAQ (reference sequence). CDR3 loop: CASSQGGATANYGYTF. CDR3 sequence (DNA): TGTGCCAGCAGTCAAGGGGGGGCGACAGCTAACTATGGCTACACCTTC.

This CDR3 is CASSSATRGVQLYNYGYTF. The CDR3 DNA is TGTGCCAGCAGTTCGGCGACCCGAGGGGTCCAATTATATAACTATGGCTACACCTTC. This chain joins TRBV12-3 or TRBV12-4 and TRBJ1-2; D might be TRBD1 (5 bases). Trimming left V 4 bases short and J 1 base short, with 25 bases between. The CDR3 consists of 19 residues.

This clonotype was detected once. The J gene is TRBJ2-5, the V gene TRBV12-3 or TRBV12-4; D is perhaps TRBD1 (6 bases). The CDR3 spans 16 residues. V lost 5 bases and J lost 3, with 19 bases in between. CDR3 loop: CASSRVLDRSEETQYF. The CDR3 DNA follows: TGTGCCAGCAGTCGGGTGTTGGACAGATCAGAAGAGACCCAGTACTTC.

V gene TRBV7-6 combines with J gene TRBJ1-1; D uncertain. The CDR3 is 12 residues long. Germline values: CDR1 SGHVS, CDR2 FNYEAQ. V was shortened by 2 bases and J by 3 bases, with 4 bases between the two germline ends. The CDR3 nucleotides are TGTGCCAGCAGCTTACCCCACACTGAAGCTTTCTTT. Protein sequence: CASSLPHTEAFF.

The J gene is TRBJ2-5, the V gene TRBV2, with D hard to call. The J call may be wrong; the DNA end is better matched by TRBJ2-7. The germline V gene has CDR1 SNHLY and CDR2 FYNNEI. There are 14 residues in the CDR3. The CDR3 region is CASVEARTDYEQYF. The CDR3 DNA is TGTGCCAGCGTGGAAGCGCGGACGGACTACGAGCAGTACTTC.

This chain joins TRBV10-3 and TRBJ2-5; TRBD2 matches 7 bases. The CDR3 is 18 residues long. Germline lookup yields CDR1 ENHRY and CDR2 SYGVKD. V was pared by 3 bases and J by 0 bases, with 13 bases of the junction left unmatched. The CDR3 sequence is CAISESGVRTRYQETQYF. CDR3 in DNA: TGTGCCATCAGTGAAAGCGGCGTGCGGACTAGGTACCAAGAGACCCAGTACTTC.

This clonotype is a singleton in its sample. This CDR3 reads CSAREGLGAYGYTF. The CDR3 bases are TGCAGTGCTAGAGAAGGTCTAGGGGCCTATGGCTACACCTTC. The chain couples TRBV20-1 to TRBJ1-2; D is possibly TRBD1 (5 bases). Per the germline V gene, CDR1 is DFQATT and CDR2 is SNEGSKA (reference sequence). Trimming stripped 0 bases from V and 4 bases from J, with 12 bases between. The CDR3 has 14 amino acids.

This clonotype turned up a few times. V gene TRBV24-1 combines with J gene TRBJ2-3, with 8 bases fitting TRBD1. Germline CDR1 KGHDR, CDR2 SFDVKD. This CDR3 is built from 16 residues. V lost 2 bases, J lost 2 bases, and 5 bases stayed unmatched. In nucleotides, the CDR3 is TGTGCCACCAGTGATTCCGGGACAGGACCCACAGATACGCAGTATTTT. Translating it yields CATSDSGTGPTDTQYF.

The chain joins TRBV18 to TRBJ2-3; 10 bases agree with TRBD1. J was trimmed by 1 base and V by 2 bases; bases with no gene match: 0. The CDR3 sequence is 15 residues long. Germline CDR1 and CDR2: KGHSH and LQKENI. The CDR3 reads CASSPGQGGTDTQYF. The CDR3 DNA reads TGTGCCAGCTCACCAGGACAGGGGGGCACAGATACGCAGTATTTT.

This clonotype has more than one count but fewer than ten. The chain links TRBV20-1 to TRBJ2-4; 10 nucleotides agree with TRBD2. Germline CDR1 is DFQATT and CDR2 is SNEGSKA (reference sequence). The CDR3 covers 13 residues. The V and J ends lost 5 bases and 6 bases, in that order; junction bases with no gene match: 4. The CDR3 nucleotides are TGCAGTGCTCCACTAGCGGGACCAAACATTCAGTACTTC. As protein: CSAPLAGPNIQYF.

The gene calls are TRBV6-6 and TRBJ1-4, with D tentatively TRBD1 (5 bases). CDR3 length: 15 residues. V lost 5 bases and J 5 bases, leaving 15 bases between the germline ends. Germline assignment: CDR1 MNHNY and CDR2 SVGAGI (reference sequence). Here the CDR3 DNA reads TGTGCCAGCAGTAGACCGACAGTGGGGAATGAAAAACTGTTTTTT. Encoded protein: CASSRPTVGNEKLFF.

This chain joins TRBV7-9 and TRBJ2-7; D possibly corresponds to TRBD1 (6 bases). Germline V CDR1 and CDR2: SEHNR, FQNEAQ (reference sequence). The CDR3 is 14 residues long. Trimming shortened V by 3 bases and J by 7 bases, and 16 bases separated the two germline ends. CDR3 protein: CASSFTGQPSEQYF. CDR3 in DNA: TGTGCCAGCAGCTTTACCGGACAGCCGTCGGAGCAGTACTTC.

This sequence joins TRBV20-1 and TRBJ2-5; 7 bases fit TRBD1. The CDR3 loop spans 15 amino acids. Trimming removed 0 bases from V and 5 bases from J; junction bases left unmatched: 9. Germline CDR1 and CDR2: DFQATT and SNEGSKA (reference sequence). CDR3 DNA: TGCAGTGCTAGAGATGCAGGGGGACATAGGGAGACCCAGTACTTC. This sequence encodes CSARDAGGHRETQYF.

In this sample, this clonotype turned up once. V usage is TRBV27 and J usage is TRBJ2-2; the D gene could be TRBD1 or TRBD2 (6 bases each). The V gene's germline CDR1 is MNHEY and CDR2 SMNVEV (reference sequence). Trimming cost V 3 bases and J 15 bases, with 20 bases left between them. This CDR3 spans 14 amino acids. The chain's CDR3 is CASSLTGRGQVVFF. In DNA, the CDR3 is TGTGCCAGCAGTTTGACCGGACGGGGGCAGGTGGTGTTTTTT.

The J gene is TRBJ1-4, the V gene TRBV3-1; 8 bases fit TRBD1. Germline loops: CDR1 LGHDT, CDR2 YNNKEL (reference sequence). J lost 8 bases, V lost 6 bases, and 11 bases had no gene match. This CDR3 is 15 amino acids long. CDR3 amino acids: CASRHSGGSKEKLFF. CDR3 sequence (DNA): TGTGCCAGCAGACATTCAGGGGGCAGCAAAGAAAAACTGTTTTTT.

The chain has TRBV7-2 and TRBJ1-5; D remains unclear. Germline V gene data show CDR1 as SGHTA and CDR2 as FQGNSA. The ends were cut back, 0 bases at V and 2 bases at J, with 8 bases in the middle. This CDR3 spans 15 amino acids. The CDR3 bases are TGTGCCAGCAGCTTAGCACCTATGGGCAATCAGCCCCAGCATTTT. This codes for CASSLAPMGNQPQHF. Based on the CDR3 plus reference TRBV7-2 and TRBJ1-5, the full variable domain is GAGVSQSPSNKVTEKGKDVELRCDPISGHTALYWYRQSLGQGLEFLIYFQGNSAPDKSGLPSDRFSAERTGGSVSTLTIQRTQQEDSAVYLCASSLAPMGNQPQHFGDGTRLSIL.